This T cell receptor (beta chain) emerged from a study of cytomegalovirus exposure and HLA in healthy donors. Libraries were prepared by immunoSEQ multiplex PCR; TCRdb keeps only in-frame clonotypes and omits some of them. In the table there are roughly 240,000 clones, approximately 90% of which are singletons. Regarding the study as a whole: The study designated 150 or so TCR beta chains cytomegalovirus-associated. First-cohort TCR clusters tended to co-occur in the 90 to 150 validation repertoires, a later analysis found. As was reported, the classifier diagnosed cytomegalovirus status with high specificity and sensitivity.

A single count supports this clone. As yet, its antigen is unknown. Material: PBMCs. This sequence was found in a man aged 18-30 years in good health and CMV-seronegative.

The CDR3 reads CASRIDRLNTGELFF. CDR3 in DNA: TGTGCCAGCAGAATAGACAGATTGAACACCGGGGAGCTGTTTTTT. The genes are TRBV6-6 and TRBJ2-2; possible D gene TRBD1, 5 bases. The CDR3 totals 15 residues. From germline, CDR1 is MNHNY and CDR2 SVGAGI (reference sequence). V lost 6 bases, J lost 1 base, and 12 bases lay in between.